These 11 T cell receptor beta chains came from one sample sequenced in a study of beta chain features in type 1 diabetes (dated by TCRdb to the late 2010s). No antigens are known for them. Library preparation used the immunoSEQ multiplex PCR assay. The High Capacity cDNA Reverse Transcription Kit was used to reverse transcribe all of the isolated RNA, meaning that expressed TCRB transcripts were what got sequenced. The clones in this table, taken by TCRdb from immuneACCESS, are in-frame only. Not every clone is retained; where verified, under half of the shortfall comes from an unresolved V gene, and the cause of the rest is unknown. Within this sample are 600,000 to 700,000 clones, with roughly 12% of them counted one time only. More than 0.1% of the sample comes from the top ten. General study outcomes and caveats: In all four CD4+ subsets, TCRB CDR3 length was moderately but significantly shorter in type 1 diabetes patients.

Material for sequencing was naive CD4+ T cells from blood. The cell subset or site label for this specimen denotes: true naive CD4+ T cells. Receptor source: a young man with type 1 diabetes.

The genes are TRBV11-2 and TRBJ2-7; D is uncertain. The V end was cut by 0 bases, the J end by 0 bases, with 6 bases between. Germline V gene data show CDR1 as SGHAT and CDR2 as FQNNGV. The CDR3 has 14 amino acids. The DNA for the CDR3 is TGTGCCAGCAGCTTAGATCCAGTCTCCTACGAGCAGTACTTC. Its protein is CASSLDPVSYEQYF.

There are a few counts of this clone. The CDR3 loop is CASSQDRRTGPTDTQYF. The DNA for the CDR3 is TGTGCCAGCAGCCAAGACAGGCGGACAGGGCCCACAGATACGCAGTATTTT. The V and J genes are TRBV4-2 and TRBJ2-3; 8 nucleotides match TRBD1. The V segment lost 0 bases and the J segment 2 bases; nucleotides outside the gene matches: 7. This CDR3 region has 17 residues. Germline V gives CDR1 LGHNA, CDR2 YNFKEQ.

This chain uses TRBV10-3 with TRBJ2-5, with D possibly called TRBD1 or TRBD2 (5 bases each). The CDR3 has 14 amino acids. Germline CDR1 is ENHRY and CDR2 is SYGVKD. The CDR3 nucleotides are TGTGCGGGACGACCTTCGAAAAGCCAAGAGACCCAGTACTTC. Amino acid sequence: CAGRPSKSQETQYF.

This clone appeared a few times. The gene calls are TRBV18 and TRBJ2-2; perhaps TRBD1 as D (6 bases). The CDR3 sequence is 18 residues long. Trimming stripped 1 base from V and 0 bases from J, with 15 bases between. CDR1 KGHSH and CDR2 LQKENI come from the germline V gene. The CDR3 DNA sequence: TGTGCCAGCTCACCACTAGGCGTGGGGGCCTCGAACACCGGGGAGCTGTTTTTT. Its protein product is CASSPLGVGASNTGELFF.

This clone was seen only a few times. J is TRBJ2-1 and V is TRBV11-2; a possible D gene is TRBD1 (6 bases). V was trimmed by 0 bases and J by 0 bases, leaving 21 bases between them. CDR3 size: 20 residues. CDR1 and CDR2 (germline): SGHAT, FQNNGV. CDR3 sequence: CASSLETGGPEPSSYNEQFF. The DNA for the CDR3 is TGTGCCAGCAGCTTAGAGACTGGGGGCCCTGAGCCGAGCTCCTACAATGAGCAGTTCTTC.

The chain employs TRBV28 and TRBJ2-1; 7 nucleotides match TRBD1. CDR1 is MDHEN and CDR2 is SYDVKM in the germline V gene. The CDR3 has 12 residues. The junction had 5 bases not matched to a gene; V was cut back by 6 bases and J by 9 bases. The chain's CDR3 is CASSSQGLEQFF. The CDR3 nucleotides read TGTGCCAGCAGCTCACAGGGGCTTGAGCAGTTCTTC.

The chain has TRBV5-1 and TRBJ2-3, with a weak D call TRBD2 (6 bases). The CDR3 runs to 15 residues. Germline CDR1 and CDR2: SGHRS and YFSETQ. The V end lost 5 bases, the J end lost 2 bases, and 15 bases lay between the germline ends. The CDR3: CASREGLEVTDTQYF. CDR3 nucleotides: TGCGCCAGCAGAGAGGGACTGGAAGTCACAGATACGCAGTATTTT.

This chain connects TRBV6-6 to TRBJ2-7, with 7 bases that match TRBD2. From germline, CDR1 is MNHNY and CDR2 SVGAGI (reference sequence). This CDR3 is 16 amino acids long. The V and J ends lost 5 bases and 6 bases, in that order; junction bases with no gene match: 16. CDR3 sequence (DNA): TGTGCCAGCAGTCCTGTAGCTGGGGGGGGAATTTTCGAGCAGTACTTC. Translated: CASSPVAGGGIFEQYF.

This clone was counted between two and nine times. The CDR3 nucleotides are TGTGCCAGCAGCTTAGGAAATAGCAATCAGCCCCAGCATTTT. This translates into CASSLGNSNQPQHF. The J gene is TRBJ1-5, the V gene TRBV7-6; no definite D call. V was shortened by 1 base and J by 0 bases, with 4 bases between the two germline ends. Germline V CDR1 and CDR2: SGHVS, FNYEAQ. The CDR3 totals 14 residues.

The table lists this clone with a few counts. V is TRBV5-4 and J is TRBJ2-5, with D possibly being TRBD1 or TRBD2 (6 bases each). Trimming took off 4 bases at V and 5 bases at J, with 15 bases between the two ends. In germline, CDR1 is SGHNT, CDR2 YYREEE (reference sequence). The CDR3 runs to 14 residues. The CDR3 is CASSQWGAEETQYF. The CDR3 bases are TGTGCCAGCAGCCAATGGGGGGCGGAGGAGACCCAGTACTTC.

The chain employs TRBV18 and TRBJ1-2; 8 nucleotides align to TRBD1. Germline V gene lookup returns CDR1 KGHSH and CDR2 LQKENI. This CDR3 region has 16 residues. Trimming at V came to 3 bases and at J to 7 bases, leaving 13 bases not matched to a gene. The DNA of the CDR3 is TGTGCCAGCTCACCGGAGCCTCCCGGACAGGGCTTTGGCTACACCTTC. Translation: CASSPEPPGQGFGYTF.